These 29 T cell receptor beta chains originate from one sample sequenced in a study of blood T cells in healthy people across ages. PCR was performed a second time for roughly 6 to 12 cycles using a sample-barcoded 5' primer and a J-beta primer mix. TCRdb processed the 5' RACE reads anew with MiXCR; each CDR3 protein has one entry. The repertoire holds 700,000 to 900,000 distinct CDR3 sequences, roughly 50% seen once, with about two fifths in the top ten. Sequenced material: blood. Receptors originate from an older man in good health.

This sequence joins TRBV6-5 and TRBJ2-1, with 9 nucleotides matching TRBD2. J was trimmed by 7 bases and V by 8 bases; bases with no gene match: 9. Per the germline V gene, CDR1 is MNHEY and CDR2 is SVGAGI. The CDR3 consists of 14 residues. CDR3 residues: CASRPGLAFNEQFF. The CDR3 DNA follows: TGTGCCAGCCGTCCGGGACTAGCCTTTAATGAGCAGTTCTTC.

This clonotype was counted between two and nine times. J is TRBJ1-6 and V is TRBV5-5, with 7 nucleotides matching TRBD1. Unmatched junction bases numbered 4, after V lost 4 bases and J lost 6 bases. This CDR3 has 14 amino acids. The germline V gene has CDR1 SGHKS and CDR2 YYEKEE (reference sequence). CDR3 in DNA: TGTGCCAGCAGCCCCCGGGACAGTAATTCACCCCTCCACTTT. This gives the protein CASSPRDSNSPLHF.

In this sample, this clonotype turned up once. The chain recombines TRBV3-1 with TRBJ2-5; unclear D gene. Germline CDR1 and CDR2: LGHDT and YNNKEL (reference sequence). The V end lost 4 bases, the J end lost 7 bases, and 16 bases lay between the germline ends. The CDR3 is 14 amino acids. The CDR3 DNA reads TGTGCCAGCAGCCCCACAGCCAAAGGATGGACCCAGTACTTC. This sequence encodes CASSPTAKGWTQYF.

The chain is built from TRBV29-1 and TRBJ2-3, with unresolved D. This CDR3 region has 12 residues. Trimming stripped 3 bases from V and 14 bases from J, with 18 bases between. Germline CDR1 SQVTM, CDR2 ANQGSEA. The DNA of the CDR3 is TGCAGCGTTGATGAGAGCACATCATACGCGTATTTT. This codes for CSVDESTSYAYF.

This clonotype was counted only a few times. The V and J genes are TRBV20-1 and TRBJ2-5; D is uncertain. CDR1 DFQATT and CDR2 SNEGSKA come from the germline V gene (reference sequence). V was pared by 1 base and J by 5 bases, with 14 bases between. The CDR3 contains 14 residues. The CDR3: CSARVVGALETQYF. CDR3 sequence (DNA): TGCAGTGCTAGAGTTGTCGGTGCTCTGGAGACCCAGTACTTC.

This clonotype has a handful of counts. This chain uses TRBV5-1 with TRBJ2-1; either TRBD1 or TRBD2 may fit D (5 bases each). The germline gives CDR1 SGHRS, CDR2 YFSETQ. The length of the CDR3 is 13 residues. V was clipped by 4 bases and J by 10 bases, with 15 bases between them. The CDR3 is CASSKEPRGEQFF. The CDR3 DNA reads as TGCGCCAGCAGCAAGGAGCCCCGGGGCGAGCAGTTCTTC.

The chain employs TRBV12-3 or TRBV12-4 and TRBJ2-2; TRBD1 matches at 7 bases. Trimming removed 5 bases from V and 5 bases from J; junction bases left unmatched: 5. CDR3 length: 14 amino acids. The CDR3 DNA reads TGTGCCAGCAGTCGACAGGGCTGGACCGGGGAGCTGTTTTTT. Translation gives CASSRQGWTGELFF.

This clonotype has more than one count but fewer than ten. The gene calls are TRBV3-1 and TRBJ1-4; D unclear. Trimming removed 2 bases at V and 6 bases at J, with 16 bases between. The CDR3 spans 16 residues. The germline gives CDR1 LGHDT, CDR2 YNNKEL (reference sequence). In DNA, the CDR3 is TGTGCCAGCAGCCAACCGAGAATGACCGTTGATGAAAAACTGTTTTTT. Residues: CASSQPRMTVDEKLFF.

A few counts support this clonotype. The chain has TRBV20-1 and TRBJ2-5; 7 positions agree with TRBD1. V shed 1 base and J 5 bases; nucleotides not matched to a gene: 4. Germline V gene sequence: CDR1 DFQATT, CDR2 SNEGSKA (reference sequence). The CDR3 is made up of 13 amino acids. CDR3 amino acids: CSARAGGRETQYF. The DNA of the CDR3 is TGCAGTGCTAGAGCAGGGGGTAGGGAGACCCAGTACTTC.

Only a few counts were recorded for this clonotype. In nucleotides, the CDR3 is TGTGCCAGCAGCTCCCGGAGCGGATGGCCGGAGACCCAGTACTTC. Encoded protein: CASSSRSGWPETQYF. The V call is TRBV6-5, the J call TRBJ2-5; D is perhaps TRBD2 (5 bases). The CDR3 spans 15 residues. CDR1 and CDR2 from the germline V gene are MNHEY and SVGAGI. Deletions cut 6 bases from V and 5 bases from J, with 19 bases between.

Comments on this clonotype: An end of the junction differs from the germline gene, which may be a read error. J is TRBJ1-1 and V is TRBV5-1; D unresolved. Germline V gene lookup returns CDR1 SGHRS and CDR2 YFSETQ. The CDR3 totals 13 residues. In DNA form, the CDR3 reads TGTGCCAGCAGCCTAAAACAGAACACTGAAGCTTTCTTT. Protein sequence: CASSLKQNTEAFF.

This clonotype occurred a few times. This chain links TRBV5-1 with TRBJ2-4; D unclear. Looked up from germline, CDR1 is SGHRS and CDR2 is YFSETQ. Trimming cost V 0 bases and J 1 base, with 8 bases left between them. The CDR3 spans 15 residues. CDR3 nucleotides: TGCGCCAGCAGCTTGGAAGGCCAGGCCAAAAACATTCAGTACTTC. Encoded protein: CASSLEGQAKNIQYF.

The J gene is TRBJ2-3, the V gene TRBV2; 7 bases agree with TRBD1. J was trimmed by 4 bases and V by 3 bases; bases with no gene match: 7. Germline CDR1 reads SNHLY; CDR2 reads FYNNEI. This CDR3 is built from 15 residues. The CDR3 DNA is TGTGCCAGCAGTGAGGGACAGACGAATCCAGATACGCAGTATTTT. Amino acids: CASSEGQTNPDTQYF.

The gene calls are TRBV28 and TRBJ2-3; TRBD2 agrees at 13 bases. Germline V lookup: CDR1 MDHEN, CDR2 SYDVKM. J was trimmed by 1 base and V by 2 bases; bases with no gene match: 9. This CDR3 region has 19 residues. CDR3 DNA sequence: TGTGCCAGCAGTTTACGGGGACTAGCGGGAAGTGGCGGCACAGATACGCAGTATTTT. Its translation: CASSLRGLAGSGGTDTQYF.

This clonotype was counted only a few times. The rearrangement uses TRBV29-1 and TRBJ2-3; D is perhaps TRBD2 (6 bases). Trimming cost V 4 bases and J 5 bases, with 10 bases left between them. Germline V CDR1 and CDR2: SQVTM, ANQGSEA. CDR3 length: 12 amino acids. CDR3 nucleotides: TGCAGCGTTGGTTGGGGGGAAGATACGCAGTATTTT. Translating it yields CSVGWGEDTQYF.

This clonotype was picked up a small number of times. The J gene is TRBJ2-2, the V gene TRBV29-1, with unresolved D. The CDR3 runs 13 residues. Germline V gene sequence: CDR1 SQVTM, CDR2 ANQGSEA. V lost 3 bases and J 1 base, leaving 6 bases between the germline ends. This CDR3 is CSVDGENTGELFF. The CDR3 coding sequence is TGCAGCGTTGATGGGGAGAACACCGGGGAGCTGTTTTTT.

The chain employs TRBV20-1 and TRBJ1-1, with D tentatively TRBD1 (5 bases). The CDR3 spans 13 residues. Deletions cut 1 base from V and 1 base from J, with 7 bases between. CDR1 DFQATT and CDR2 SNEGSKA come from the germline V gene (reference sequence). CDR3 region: CSARGQSNTEAFF. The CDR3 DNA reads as TGCAGTGCTAGAGGACAGTCGAACACTGAAGCTTTCTTT.

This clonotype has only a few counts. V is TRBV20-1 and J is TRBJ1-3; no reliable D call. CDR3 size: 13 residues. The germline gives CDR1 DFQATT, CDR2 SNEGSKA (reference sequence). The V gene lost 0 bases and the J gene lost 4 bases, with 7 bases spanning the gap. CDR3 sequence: CSAREQVGNTIYF. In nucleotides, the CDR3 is TGCAGTGCTAGAGAGCAGGTGGGAAACACCATATATTTT.

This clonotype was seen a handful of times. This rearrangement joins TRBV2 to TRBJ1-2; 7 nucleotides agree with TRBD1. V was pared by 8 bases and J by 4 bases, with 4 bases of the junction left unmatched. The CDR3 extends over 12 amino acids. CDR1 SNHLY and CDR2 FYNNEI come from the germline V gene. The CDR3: CASSDRLYGYTF. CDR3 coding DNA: TGTGCCAGCTCGGACAGGCTCTATGGCTACACCTTC.

This CDR3 reads CSATRTGGYEQYF. In DNA form, the CDR3 reads TGCAGTGCTACCCGGACAGGGGGCTATGAGCAGTACTTC. The chain employs TRBV20-1 and TRBJ2-4; 11 bases are a match to TRBD1. This CDR3 is built from 13 residues. Per germline, CDR1 DFQATT and CDR2 SNEGSKA (reference sequence). J was trimmed by 13 bases and V by 4 bases; bases with no gene match: 9.

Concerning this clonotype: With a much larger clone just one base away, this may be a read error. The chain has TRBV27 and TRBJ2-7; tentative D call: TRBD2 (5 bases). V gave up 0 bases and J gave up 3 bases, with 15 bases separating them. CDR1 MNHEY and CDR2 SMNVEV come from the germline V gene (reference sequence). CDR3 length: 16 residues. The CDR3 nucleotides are TGTGCCAGCAGTTTATCGGTCGGGTTCGGGGTCTACGAGCAGTACTTC. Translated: CASSLSVGFGVYEQYF.

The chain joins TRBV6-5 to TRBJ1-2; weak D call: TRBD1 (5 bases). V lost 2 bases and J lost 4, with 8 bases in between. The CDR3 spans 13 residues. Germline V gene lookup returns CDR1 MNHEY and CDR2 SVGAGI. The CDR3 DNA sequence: TGTGCCAGCAGTTACGACAGACTCTATGGCTACACCTTC. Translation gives CASSYDRLYGYTF.

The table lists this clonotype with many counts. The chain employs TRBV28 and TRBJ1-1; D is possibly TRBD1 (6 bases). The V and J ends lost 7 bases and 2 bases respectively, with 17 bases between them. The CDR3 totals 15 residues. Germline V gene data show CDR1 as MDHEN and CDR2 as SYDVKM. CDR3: CASKDFGQLNTEAFF. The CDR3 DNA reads TGTGCCAGCAAAGACTTTGGACAGCTAAACACTGAAGCTTTCTTT. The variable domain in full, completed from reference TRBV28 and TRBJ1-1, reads DVKVTQSSRYLVKRTGEKVFLECVQDMDHENMFWYRQDPGLGLRLIYFSYDVKMKEKGDIPEGYSVSREKKERFSLILESASTNQTSMYLCASKDFGQLNTEAFFGQGTRLTVV.

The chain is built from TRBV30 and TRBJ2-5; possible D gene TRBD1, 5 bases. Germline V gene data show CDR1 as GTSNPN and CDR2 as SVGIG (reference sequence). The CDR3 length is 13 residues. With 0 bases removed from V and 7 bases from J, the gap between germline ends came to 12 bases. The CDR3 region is CAWSVLGQGTQYF. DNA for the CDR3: TGTGCCTGGAGTGTACTGGGGCAGGGGACCCAGTACTTC.

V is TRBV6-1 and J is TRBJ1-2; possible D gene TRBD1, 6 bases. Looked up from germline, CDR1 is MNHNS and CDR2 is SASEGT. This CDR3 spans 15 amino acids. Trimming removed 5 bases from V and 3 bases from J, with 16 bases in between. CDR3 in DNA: TGTGCCAGCAGTCCCAATACCGCAGGGGACTATGGCTACACCTTC. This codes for CASSPNTAGDYGYTF.

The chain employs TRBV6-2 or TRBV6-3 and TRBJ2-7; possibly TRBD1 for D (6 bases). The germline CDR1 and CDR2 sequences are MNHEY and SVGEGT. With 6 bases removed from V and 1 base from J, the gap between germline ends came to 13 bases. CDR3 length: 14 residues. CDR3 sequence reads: CASRLQGISYEQYF. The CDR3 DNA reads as TGTGCCAGCAGACTTCAGGGGATATCCTACGAGCAGTACTTC.

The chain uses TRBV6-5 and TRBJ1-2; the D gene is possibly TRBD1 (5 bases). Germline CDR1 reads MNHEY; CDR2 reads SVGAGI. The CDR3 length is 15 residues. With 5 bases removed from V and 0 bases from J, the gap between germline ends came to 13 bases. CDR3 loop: CASSPQEGSNYGYTF. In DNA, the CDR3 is TGTGCCAGCAGTCCCCAGGAGGGGTCTAACTATGGCTACACCTTC.

The CDR3 nucleotides read TGCGCCAGCAGCCAAGGAAACTACAATGAGCAGTTCTTC. Protein product: CASSQGNYNEQFF. The chain employs TRBV4-1 and TRBJ2-1; D uncertain. Looked up from germline, CDR1 is MGHRA and CDR2 is YSYEKL. V shed 1 base and J shed 3 bases, with 4 bases lying between them. The CDR3 has 13 amino acids.

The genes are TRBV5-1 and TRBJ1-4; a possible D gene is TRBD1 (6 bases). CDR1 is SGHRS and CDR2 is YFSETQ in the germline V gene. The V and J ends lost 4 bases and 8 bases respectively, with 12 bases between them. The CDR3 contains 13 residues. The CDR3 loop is CASSPDSNEKLFF. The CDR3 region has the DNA TGCGCCAGCAGCCCGGACAGTAACGAAAAACTGTTTTTT.